This TCR beta chain came from a study of T cell responses to AZD1222 COVID-19 vaccine. Study-level findings and limits: Only a handful of individuals given AZD1222 were seropositive at baseline.

Some clones are missing from TCRdb's copy, which holds only in-frame ones; the method was immunoSEQ multiplex PCR. The data contain 160,000 or so clones, around 90% of them singletons. In the case of this clone: Its target is unknown.

The CDR3 totals 15 residues. CDR1 and CDR2 (germline): LNHDA, SQIVND (reference sequence). The V and J ends lost 3 bases and 3 bases, in that order; junction bases with no gene match: 1. The V and J genes are TRBV19 and TRBJ2-2, with 10 bases identical to TRBD2. The receptor comes from an adult who received the MenACWY meningococcal vaccine as a control. This sample comprised peripheral blood, obtained 28 days after the second dose of the MenACWY control vaccine. The CDR3 DNA follows: TGTGCCAGTAGTATCCTAGCGGGGGACACCGGGGAGCTGTTTTTT. Protein: CASSILAGDTGELFF.